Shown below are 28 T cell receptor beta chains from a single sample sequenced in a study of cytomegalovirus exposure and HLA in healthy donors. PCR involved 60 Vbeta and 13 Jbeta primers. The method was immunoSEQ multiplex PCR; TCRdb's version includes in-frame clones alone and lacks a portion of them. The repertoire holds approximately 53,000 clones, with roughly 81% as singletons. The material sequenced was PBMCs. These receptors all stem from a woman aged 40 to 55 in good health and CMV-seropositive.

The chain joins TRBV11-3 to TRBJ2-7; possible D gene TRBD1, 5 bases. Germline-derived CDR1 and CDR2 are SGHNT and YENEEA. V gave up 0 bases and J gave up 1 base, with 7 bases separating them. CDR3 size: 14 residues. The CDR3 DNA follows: TGTGCCAGCAGCTTAGATGACAGTTCCTACGAGCAGTACTTC. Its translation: CASSLDDSSYEQYF. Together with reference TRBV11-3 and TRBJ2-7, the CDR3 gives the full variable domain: EAGVVQSPRYKIIEKKQPVAFWCNPISGHNTLYWYLQNLGQGPELLIRYENEEAVDDSQLPKDRFSAERLKGVDSTLKIQPAELGDSAVYLCASSLDDSSYEQYFGPGTRLTVT.

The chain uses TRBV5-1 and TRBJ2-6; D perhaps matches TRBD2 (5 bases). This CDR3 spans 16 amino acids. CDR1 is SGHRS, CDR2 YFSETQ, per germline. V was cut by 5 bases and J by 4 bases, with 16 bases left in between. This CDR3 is CASRFGVMSGANVLTF. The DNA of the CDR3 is TGCGCCAGCAGGTTCGGGGTCATGTCGGGGGCCAACGTCCTGACTTTC.

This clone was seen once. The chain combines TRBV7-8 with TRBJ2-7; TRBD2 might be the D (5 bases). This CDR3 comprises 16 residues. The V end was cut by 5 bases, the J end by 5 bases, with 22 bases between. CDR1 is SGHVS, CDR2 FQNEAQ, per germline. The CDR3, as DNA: TGTGCCAGCAGCCAACCAGACATTACTAGATTCAACGAGCAGTACTTC. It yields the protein CASSQPDITRFNEQYF.

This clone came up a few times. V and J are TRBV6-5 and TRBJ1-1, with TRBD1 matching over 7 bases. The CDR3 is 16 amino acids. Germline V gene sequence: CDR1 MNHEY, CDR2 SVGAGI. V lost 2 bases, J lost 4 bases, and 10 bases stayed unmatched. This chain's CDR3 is CASSYDKTGLGTEAFF. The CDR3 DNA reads TGTGCCAGCAGTTACGATAAGACAGGGTTGGGCACTGAAGCTTTCTTT.

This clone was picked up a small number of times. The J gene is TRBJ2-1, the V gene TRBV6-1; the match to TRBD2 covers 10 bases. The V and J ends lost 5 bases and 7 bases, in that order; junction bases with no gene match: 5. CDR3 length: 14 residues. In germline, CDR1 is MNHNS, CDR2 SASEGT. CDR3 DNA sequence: TGTGCCAGCAGTTTAGCGGGGGGAACTAATGAGCAGTTCTTC. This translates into CASSLAGGTNEQFF.

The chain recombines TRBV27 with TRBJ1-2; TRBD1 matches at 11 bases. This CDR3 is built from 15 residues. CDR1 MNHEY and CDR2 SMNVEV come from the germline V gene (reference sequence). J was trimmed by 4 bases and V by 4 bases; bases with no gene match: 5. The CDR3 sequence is CASSYRDRGGYGYTF. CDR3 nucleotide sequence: TGTGCCAGCAGTTACCGGGACAGGGGGGGCTATGGCTACACCTTC.

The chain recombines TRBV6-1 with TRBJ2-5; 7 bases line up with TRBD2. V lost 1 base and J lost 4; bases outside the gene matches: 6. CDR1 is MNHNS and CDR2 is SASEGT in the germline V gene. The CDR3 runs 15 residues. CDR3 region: CASSEVLAARETQYF. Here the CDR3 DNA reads TGTGCCAGCAGTGAAGTTCTAGCGGCAAGAGAGACCCAGTACTTC.

The CDR3 bases are TGTGCCAGCAGCTCCCGGCCTGGCGGCGAGCAGTACTTC. Amino acids: CASSSRPGGEQYF. The chain uses TRBV7-3 and TRBJ2-7, with D unclear. The V end lost 4 bases, the J end lost 6 bases, and 13 bases lay between the germline ends. This CDR3 has 13 residues. From germline, CDR1 is SGHTA and CDR2 FQGTGA.

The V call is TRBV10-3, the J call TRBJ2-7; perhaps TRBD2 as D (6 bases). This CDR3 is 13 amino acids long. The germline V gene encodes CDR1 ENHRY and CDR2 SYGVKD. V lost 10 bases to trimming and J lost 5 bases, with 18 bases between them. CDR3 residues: CATWEWGENEQYF. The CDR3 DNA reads TGTGCCACCTGGGAGTGGGGGGAGAACGAGCAGTACTTC.

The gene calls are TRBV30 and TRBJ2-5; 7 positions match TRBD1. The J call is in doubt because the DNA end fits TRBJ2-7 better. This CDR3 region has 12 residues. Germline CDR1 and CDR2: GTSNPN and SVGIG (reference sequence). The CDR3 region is CAWSVGGLEQYF. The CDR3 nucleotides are TGTGCCTGGAGTGTAGGGGGCCTCGAGCAGTACTTC.

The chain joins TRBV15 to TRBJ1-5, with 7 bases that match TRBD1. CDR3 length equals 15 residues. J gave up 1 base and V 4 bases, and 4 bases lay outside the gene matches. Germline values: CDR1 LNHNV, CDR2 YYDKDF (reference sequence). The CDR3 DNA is TGTGCCACCAGCAAAGACAGGGCAAGCAATCAGCCCCAGCATTTT. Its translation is CATSKDRASNQPQHF.

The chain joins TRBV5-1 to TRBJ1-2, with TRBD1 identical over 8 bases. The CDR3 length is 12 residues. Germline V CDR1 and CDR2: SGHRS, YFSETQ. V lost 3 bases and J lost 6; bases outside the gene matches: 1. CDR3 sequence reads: CASSSGGHGYTF. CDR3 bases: TGCGCCAGCAGCTCAGGGGGCCATGGCTACACCTTC.

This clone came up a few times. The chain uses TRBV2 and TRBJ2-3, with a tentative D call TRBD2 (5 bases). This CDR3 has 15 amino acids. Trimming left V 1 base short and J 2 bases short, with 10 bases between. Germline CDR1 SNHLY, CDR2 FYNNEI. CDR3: CASSEELVPTDTQYF. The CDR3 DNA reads TGTGCCAGCAGTGAAGAACTAGTCCCCACAGATACGCAGTATTTT.

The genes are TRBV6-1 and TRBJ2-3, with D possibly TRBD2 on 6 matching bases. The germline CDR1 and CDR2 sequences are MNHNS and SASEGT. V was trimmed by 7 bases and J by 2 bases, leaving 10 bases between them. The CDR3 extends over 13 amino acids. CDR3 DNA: TGTGCCAGCAATGGGGGGTACACAGATACGCAGTATTTT. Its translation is CASNGGYTDTQYF.

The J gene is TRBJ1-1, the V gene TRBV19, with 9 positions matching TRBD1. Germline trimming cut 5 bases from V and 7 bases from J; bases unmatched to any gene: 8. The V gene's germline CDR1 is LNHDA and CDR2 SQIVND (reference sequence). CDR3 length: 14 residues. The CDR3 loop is CASSVSQGAGEAFF. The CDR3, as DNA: TGTGCCAGTAGTGTCTCACAGGGGGCGGGTGAAGCTTTCTTT.

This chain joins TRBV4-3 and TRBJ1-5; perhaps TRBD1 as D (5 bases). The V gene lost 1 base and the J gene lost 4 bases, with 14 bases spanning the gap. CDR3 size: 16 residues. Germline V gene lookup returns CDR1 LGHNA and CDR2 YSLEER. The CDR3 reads CASSQAATAINQPQHF. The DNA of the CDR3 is TGCGCCAGCAGCCAAGCCGCGACAGCCATAAATCAGCCCCAGCATTTT.

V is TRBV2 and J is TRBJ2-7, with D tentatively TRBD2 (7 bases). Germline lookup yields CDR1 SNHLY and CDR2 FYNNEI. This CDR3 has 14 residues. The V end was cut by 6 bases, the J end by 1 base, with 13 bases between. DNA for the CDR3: TGTGCCAGCAGCCGTAGGGGGGGTTCCTACGAGCAGTACTTC. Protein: CASSRRGGSYEQYF.

This CDR3 reads CAISEASGGVTEQFF. The CDR3 nucleotides read TGTGCCATCAGTGAAGCTAGCGGGGGGGTGACTGAGCAGTTCTTC. The V gene is TRBV10-3, the J gene TRBJ2-1, with TRBD2 identical over 12 bases. Germline V gene sequence: CDR1 ENHRY, CDR2 SYGVKD. The ends lost 3 bases at V and 9 bases at J; junction bases unmatched: 6. The CDR3 is 15 amino acids.

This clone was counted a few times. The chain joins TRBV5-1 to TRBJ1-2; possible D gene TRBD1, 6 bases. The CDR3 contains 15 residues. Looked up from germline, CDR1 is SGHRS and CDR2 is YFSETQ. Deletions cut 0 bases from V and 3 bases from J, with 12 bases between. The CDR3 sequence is CASSLGDTPHYGYTF. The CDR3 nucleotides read TGCGCCAGCAGCTTGGGGGACACCCCACACTATGGCTACACCTTC. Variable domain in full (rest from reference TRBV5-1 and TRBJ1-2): KAGVTQTPRYLIKTRGQQVTLSCSPISGHRSVSWYQQTPGQGLQFLFEYFSETQRNKGNFPGRFSGRQFSNSRSEMNVSTLELGDSALYLCASSLGDTPHYGYTFGSGTRLTVV.

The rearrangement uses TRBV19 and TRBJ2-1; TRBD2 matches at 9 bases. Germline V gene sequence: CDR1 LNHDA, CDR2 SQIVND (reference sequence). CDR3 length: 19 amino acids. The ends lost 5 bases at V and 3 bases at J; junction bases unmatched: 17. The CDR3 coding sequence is TGTGCCAGTAGTCTAAGGGCAGGGGCGGGGGGGAGCATCTACAATGAGCAGTTCTTC. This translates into CASSLRAGAGGSIYNEQFF.

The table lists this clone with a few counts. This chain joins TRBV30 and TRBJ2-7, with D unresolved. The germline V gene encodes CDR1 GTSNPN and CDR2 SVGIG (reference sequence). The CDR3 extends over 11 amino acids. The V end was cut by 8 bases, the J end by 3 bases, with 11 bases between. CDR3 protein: CAATIGYEQYF. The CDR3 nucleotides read TGTGCCGCGACAATCGGCTACGAGCAGTACTTC.

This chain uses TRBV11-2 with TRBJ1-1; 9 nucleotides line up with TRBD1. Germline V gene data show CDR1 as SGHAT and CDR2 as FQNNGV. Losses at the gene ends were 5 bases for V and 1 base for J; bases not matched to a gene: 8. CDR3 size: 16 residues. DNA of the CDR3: TGTGCCAGCAGCCACAGGGGGCCCTCGGGGAACACTGAAGCTTTCTTT. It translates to CASSHRGPSGNTEAFF.

This CDR3 reads CAWSVRQGTSYEQYF. CDR3 bases: TGTGCCTGGAGTGTAAGGCAGGGGACCTCCTACGAGCAGTACTTC. The genes are TRBV30 and TRBJ2-7; a possible D gene is TRBD1 (6 bases). The CDR3 contains 15 residues. Germline assignment: CDR1 GTSNPN and CDR2 SVGIG (reference sequence). The ends were cut back, 0 bases at V and 0 bases at J, with 12 bases in the middle.

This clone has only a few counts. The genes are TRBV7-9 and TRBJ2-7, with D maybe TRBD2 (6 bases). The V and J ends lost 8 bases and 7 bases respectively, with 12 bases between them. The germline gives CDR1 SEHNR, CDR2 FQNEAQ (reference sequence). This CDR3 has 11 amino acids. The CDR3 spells CASRRGKEQYF. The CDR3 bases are TGTGCCAGCCGGCGGGGTAAGGAGCAGTACTTC.

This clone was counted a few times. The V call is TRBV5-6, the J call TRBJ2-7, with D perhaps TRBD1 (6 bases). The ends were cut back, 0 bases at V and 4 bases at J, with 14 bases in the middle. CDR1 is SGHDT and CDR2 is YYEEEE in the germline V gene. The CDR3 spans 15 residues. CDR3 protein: CASSLAPGELYEQYF. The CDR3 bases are TGTGCCAGCAGCTTGGCGCCAGGGGAGTTATACGAGCAGTACTTC.

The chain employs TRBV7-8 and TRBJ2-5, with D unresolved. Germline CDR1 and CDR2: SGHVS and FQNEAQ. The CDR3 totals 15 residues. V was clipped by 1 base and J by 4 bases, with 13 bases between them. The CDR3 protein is CASSLELLPRETQYF. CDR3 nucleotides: TGTGCCAGCAGCTTAGAGCTCCTTCCGCGAGAGACCCAGTACTTC.

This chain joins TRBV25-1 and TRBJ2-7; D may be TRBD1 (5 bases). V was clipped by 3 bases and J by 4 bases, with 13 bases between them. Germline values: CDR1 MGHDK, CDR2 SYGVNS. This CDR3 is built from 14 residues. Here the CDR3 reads CASSEQGSGYEQYF. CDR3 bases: TGTGCCAGCAGTGAGCAGGGCTCTGGATACGAGCAGTACTTC.

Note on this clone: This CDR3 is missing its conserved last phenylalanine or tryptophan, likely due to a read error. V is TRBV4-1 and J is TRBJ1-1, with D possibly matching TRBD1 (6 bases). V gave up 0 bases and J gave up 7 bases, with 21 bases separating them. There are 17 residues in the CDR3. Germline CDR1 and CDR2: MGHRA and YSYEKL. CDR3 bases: TGCGCCAGCAGCCAAGACGGGGGGGGCGGGATACGGATTGAAGCTTTCGTT. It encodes CASSQDGGGGIRIEAFV.